These 9 T cell receptor beta chains share one sample of origin, sequenced in a study of blood T cells in healthy people across ages (dated by TCRdb to between 2014 and 2017). The method behind the library was 5' RACE. Sequencer: Illumina HiSeq 2500. A second PCR of about 6 to 11 cycles was performed with a sample-barcoded 5' primer and a J-beta primer mix. Through fastp at Q25 and MiXCR, TCRdb rebuilt clones from the public reads, retaining in-frame beta chains. For every CDR3 protein sequence, its rows merge into one entry that carries the most common genes and DNA. The sample table holds hundreds of thousands of distinct CDR3 sequences, of which around a fifth were seen once. Around 3.4% of the sample lies in the top ten. Sequenced material: blood. Source of these receptors: a man between 65 and 85 years old in good health.

This clonotype has just a few counts. One end of the junction does not line up with germline, which may come from a read error. This sequence joins TRBV27 and TRBJ1-1; 7 nucleotides line up with TRBD1. This CDR3 region has 13 residues. Per germline, CDR1 MNHEY and CDR2 SMNVEV (reference sequence). Here the CDR3 reads CASSSRGLPEAFF. DNA of the CDR3: TGTGCCAGCAGTTCGAGGGGGCTTCCCGAAGCCTTCTTT.

This clonotype was seen more than once but under ten times. The J gene is TRBJ1-4, the V gene TRBV12-3 or TRBV12-4, with D perhaps TRBD1 (5 bases). V gave up 3 bases and J gave up 4 bases, with 12 bases separating them. The CDR3 consists of 15 residues. The DNA of the CDR3 is TGTGCCAGCAGTTTGTTGTGGCAGGGTAATGAAAAACTGTTTTTT. Amino acids: CASSLLWQGNEKLFF.

This clonotype was recorded a few times. The chain has TRBV28 and TRBJ2-3; 10 bases map to TRBD2. The germline CDR1 and CDR2 sequences are MDHEN and SYDVKM. This CDR3 contains 16 residues. After removal of 4 bases from V and 5 bases from J, the junction contained 9 bases not matched to a gene. Written as DNA, the CDR3 is TGTGCCAGCAGTTCCATCCTAGCGGGAGCGGGAGATACGCAGTATTTT. Translated, it gives CASSSILAGAGDTQYF. Using reference TRBV28 and TRBJ2-3 for the parts outside the CDR3, the full variable domain is DVKVTQSSRYLVKRTGEKVFLECVQDMDHENMFWYRQDPGLGLRLIYFSYDVKMKEKGDIPEGYSVSREKKERFSLILESASTNQTSMYLCASSSILAGAGDTQYFGPGTRLTVL.

This clonotype was seen many times. The chain couples TRBV10-3 to TRBJ2-1; 8 bases map to TRBD2. The V gene end was trimmed by 11 bases and the J gene end by 8 bases; junction bases not matched to a gene: 14. The CDR3 covers 14 residues. Per germline, CDR1 ENHRY and CDR2 SYGVKD. CDR3 in DNA: TGTGCCGCGACTCCCACAGCGGGAGATCATGAGCAGTTCTTC. Its protein is CAATPTAGDHEQFF.

The chain recombines TRBV9 with TRBJ2-5, with 9 positions matching TRBD2. Germline V CDR1 and CDR2: SGDLS, YYNGEE. The CDR3 totals 16 residues. Trimming at V came to 4 bases and at J to 3 bases, leaving 10 bases not matched to a gene. The CDR3 DNA sequence: TGTGCCAGCAGCCCGATGGGGATAGCGGGAGAAGAGACCCAGTACTTC. Amino acid sequence: CASSPMGIAGEETQYF. Supplemented by reference TRBV9 and TRBJ2-5, the full variable domain reads DSGVTQTPKHLITATGQRVTLRCSPRSGDLSVYWYQQSLDQGLQFLIQYYNGEERAKGNILERFSAQQFPDLHSELNLSSLELGDSALYFCASSPMGIAGEETQYFGPGTRLLVL.

The chain employs TRBV7-2 and TRBJ2-2; 9 bases fit TRBD2. CDR1 and CDR2 (germline): SGHTA, FQGNSA. J was trimmed by 0 bases and V by 2 bases; bases with no gene match: 4. The CDR3 spans 17 residues. The CDR3 DNA sequence: TGTGCCAGCAGCTTACTAGCGGGACCCTCGAACACCGGGGAGCTGTTTTTT. Its translation is CASSLLAGPSNTGELFF.

This clonotype came up a few times. This chain joins TRBV20-1 and TRBJ1-4; D possibly corresponds to TRBD1 (5 bases). The CDR3 has 14 amino acids. Trimming pared 5 bases from V and 7 bases from J, leaving 17 bases between. Germline CDR1 is DFQATT and CDR2 is SNEGSKA (reference sequence). CDR3 amino acids: CSAGTKGQSEKLFF. The CDR3 nucleotides read TGCAGTGCTGGCACGAAGGGGCAGAGTGAAAAACTGTTTTTT.

This clonotype occurred a few times. The chain employs TRBV20-1 and TRBJ2-7; 7 bases fit TRBD2. The junction had 2 bases not matched to a gene; V was cut back by 0 bases and J by 0 bases. In germline, CDR1 is DFQATT, CDR2 SNEGSKA (reference sequence). The CDR3 totals 14 residues. The CDR3 DNA sequence: TGCAGTGCTAGAGATGCTAGCGGCTCCTACGAGCAGTACTTC. Translated, it gives CSARDASGSYEQYF.

This chain connects TRBV4-3 to TRBJ2-7; maybe TRBD2 (5 bases). Germline values: CDR1 LGHNA, CDR2 YSLEER. CDR3 length equals 13 residues. V lost 3 bases, J lost 3 bases, and 9 bases lay in between. The CDR3 reads CASSQATSYEQYF. Here the CDR3 DNA reads TGCGCCAGCAGCCAGGCAACTAGCTACGAGCAGTACTTC.